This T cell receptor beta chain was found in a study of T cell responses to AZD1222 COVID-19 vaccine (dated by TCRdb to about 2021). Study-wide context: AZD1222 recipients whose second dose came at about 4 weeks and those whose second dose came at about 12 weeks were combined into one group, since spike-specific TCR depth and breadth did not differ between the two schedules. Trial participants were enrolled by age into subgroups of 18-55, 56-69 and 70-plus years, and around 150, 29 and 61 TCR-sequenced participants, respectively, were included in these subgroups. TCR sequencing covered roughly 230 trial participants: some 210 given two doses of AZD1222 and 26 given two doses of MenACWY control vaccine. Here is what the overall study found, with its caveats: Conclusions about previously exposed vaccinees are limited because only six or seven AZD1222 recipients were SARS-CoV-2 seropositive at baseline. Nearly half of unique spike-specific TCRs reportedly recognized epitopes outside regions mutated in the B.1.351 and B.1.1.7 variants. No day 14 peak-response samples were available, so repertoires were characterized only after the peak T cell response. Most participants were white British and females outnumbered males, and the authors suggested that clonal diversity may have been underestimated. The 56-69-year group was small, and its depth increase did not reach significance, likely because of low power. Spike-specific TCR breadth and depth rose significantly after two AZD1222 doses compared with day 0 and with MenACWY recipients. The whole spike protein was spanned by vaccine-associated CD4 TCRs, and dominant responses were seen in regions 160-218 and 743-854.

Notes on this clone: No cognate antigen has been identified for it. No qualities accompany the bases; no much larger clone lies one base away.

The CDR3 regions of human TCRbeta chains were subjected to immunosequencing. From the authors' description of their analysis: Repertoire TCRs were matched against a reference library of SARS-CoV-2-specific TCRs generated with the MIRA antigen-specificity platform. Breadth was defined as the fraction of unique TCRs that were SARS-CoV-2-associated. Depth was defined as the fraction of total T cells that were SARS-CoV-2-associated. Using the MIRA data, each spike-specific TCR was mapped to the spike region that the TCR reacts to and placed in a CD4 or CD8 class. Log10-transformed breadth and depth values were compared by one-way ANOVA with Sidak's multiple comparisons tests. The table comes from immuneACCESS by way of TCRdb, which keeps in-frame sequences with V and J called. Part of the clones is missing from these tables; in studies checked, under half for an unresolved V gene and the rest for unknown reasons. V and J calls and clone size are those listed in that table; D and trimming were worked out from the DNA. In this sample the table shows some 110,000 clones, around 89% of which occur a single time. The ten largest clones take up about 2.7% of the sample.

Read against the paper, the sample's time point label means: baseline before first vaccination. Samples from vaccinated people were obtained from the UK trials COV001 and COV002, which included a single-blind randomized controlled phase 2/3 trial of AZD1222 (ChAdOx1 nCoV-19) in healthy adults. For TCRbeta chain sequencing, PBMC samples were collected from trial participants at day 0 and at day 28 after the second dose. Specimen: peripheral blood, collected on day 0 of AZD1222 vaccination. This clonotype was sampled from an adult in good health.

This receptor carries the CDR3 CASSIWQGDQPQHF. In nucleotides, the sequence is TGTGCCAGTAGTATCTGGCAGGGAGATCAGCCCCAGCATTTT. Recombination connected TRBV19 to TRBJ1-5; TRBD1 is perhaps the D gene, given 5 matching bases. CDR1 is given as LNHDA and CDR2 as SQIVND, both from the germline V gene (reference sequence). The germline ends are 11 bases apart after V is trimmed by 3 bases and J by 5 bases. The CDR3, cysteine through phenylalanine, is 14 amino acids long. Only CDR3 DNA is held: 42 bases, read in frame from base 1.